What follows are 7 T cell receptor beta chains derived from one specimen sequenced in a study of shared clonotypes between healthy human individuals. Measured with immunoSEQ multiplex PCR; TCRdb has only the in-frame clones, and not every one. The sample contains approximately 2,300,000 clones, 80% to 95% of which appear only once. Sequencing input: naive CD4+ T cells from PBMCs. The subset is: CD45RA+ positively selected. The receptors here all came from a man aged 18 to 30 in good health. Some clones in this sample may be carry-over from other donors' samples.

With regard to this clone: Other DNA sequences in this specimen translate into the identical CDR3. In DNA, the CDR3 is TGTGCCAGCTCACCACAGGGGCAGGGCACCGGGGAGCTGTTTTTT. Translating it yields CASSPQGQGTGELFF. The chain employs TRBV18 and TRBJ2-2, with a weak D call TRBD1 (5 bases). The CDR3 totals 15 residues. Germline V lookup: CDR1 KGHSH, CDR2 LQKENI. Trimming pared 1 base from V and 4 bases from J, leaving 10 bases between.

The gene calls are TRBV7-3 and TRBJ2-5; maybe TRBD2 (6 bases). The CDR3 runs 15 residues. Germline values: CDR1 SGHTA, CDR2 FQGTGA. V lost 3 bases and J lost 0, with 11 bases in between. CDR3 DNA: TGTGCCAGCAGCTTGGGCGGGGTCTACCAAGAGACCCAGTACTTC. It specifies CASSLGGVYQETQYF.

CDR3: CASSIRTLGTGNTIYF. In DNA, the CDR3 is TGTGCCAGCAGCATCCGCACGCTAGGGACGGGAAACACCATATATTTT. The chain links TRBV5-6 to TRBJ1-3, with TRBD1 as a possible D gene (5 bases). This CDR3 region has 16 residues. Between the trimmed V and J ends, which lost 4 bases and 4 bases, there was a span of 18 bases. Germline V lookup: CDR1 SGHDT, CDR2 YYEEEE.

The chain has TRBV5-4 and TRBJ2-1; 9 nucleotides match TRBD2. The CDR3 length is 13 residues. V trimming: 0 bases; J trimming: 11 bases; junction bases outside the gene matches: 3. Germline V lookup: CDR1 SGHNT, CDR2 YYREEE (reference sequence). As DNA, the CDR3 is TGTGCCAGCAGCTTGGGGGGACTAGCCCAGCAGTTCTTC. Translation: CASSLGGLAQQFF.

A note on this clone: This sample also contains other DNA sequences that code for the same CDR3. This chain uses TRBV2 with TRBJ1-1; D uncertain. This CDR3 has 12 residues. Looked up from germline, CDR1 is SNHLY and CDR2 is FYNNEI. Deletions cut 6 bases from V and 0 bases from J, with 5 bases between. The CDR3 sequence is CASSLMNTEAFF. The CDR3 bases are TGTGCCAGCAGCCTAATGAACACTGAAGCTTTCTTT. The whole variable domain, filled in from reference TRBV2 and TRBJ1-1, reads EPEVTQTPSHQVTQMGQEVILRCVPISNHLYFYWYRQILGQKVEFLVSFYNNEISEKSEIFDDQFSVERPDGSNFTLKIRSTKLEDSAMYFCASSLMNTEAFFGQGTRLTVV.

J is TRBJ1-6 and V is TRBV30; tentatively, D is TRBD1 (6 bases). The CDR3 covers 13 residues. Trimming took off 1 base at V and 9 bases at J, with 10 bases between the two ends. Germline lookup yields CDR1 GTSNPN and CDR2 SVGIG (reference sequence). The CDR3 loop reads CAWSEGQLSPLHF. The CDR3 region has the DNA TGTGCCTGGAGTGAGGGACAACTTTCACCCCTCCACTTT. The variable domain in full, with the rest retrieved from reference TRBV30 and TRBJ1-6, is SQTIHQWPATLVQPVGSPLSLECTVEGTSNPNLYWYRQAAGRGLQLLFYSVGIGQISSEVPQNLSASRPQDRQFILSSKKLLLSDSGFYLCAWSEGQLSPLHFGNGTRLTVT.

The V and J genes are TRBV18 and TRBJ1-2; D is undetermined. Trimming took off 4 bases at V and 1 base at J, with 10 bases between the two ends. Germline V CDR1 and CDR2: KGHSH, LQKENI. CDR3 length: 14 residues. Here the CDR3 DNA reads TGTGCCAGCTCACACAACCAGGTTAACTATGGCTACACCTTC. Its protein is CASSHNQVNYGYTF.